The rows below give T cell receptor beta chains drawn from one sample of a study of blood T cells in healthy people across ages. TCRdb re-derived calls from the 5' RACE reads in MiXCR, one entry per CDR3 protein. The repertoire holds roughly 900,000 distinct CDR3 sequences, 25% to 30% seen once, with 17% in the top ten. The sequenced material came from blood. The source of these receptors is an elderly woman in good health. The CDR3 runs from the conserved cysteine through the conserved F or W. A D gene is named only where the DNA matches it firmly. The listing skips clone size in some rows; elsewhere it reads once, few, many or a size class.

D: TRBD1
J: TRBJ2-1
V: TRBV13
size: few
CDR3: CASSTPGQGSSYNEQFF
DNA: TGTGCCAGCAGCACCCCGGGACAGGGGAGCTCCTACAATGAGCAGTTCTTC

D: NA
J: TRBJ1-2
V: TRBV7-2
size: NA
CDR3: CASSLESLRYGYTF
DNA: TGTGCCAGCAGCTTAGAGAGTCTCAGATATGGCTACACCTTC

D: NA
J: TRBJ2-5
V: TRBV12-3/TRBV12-4
size: many
CDR3: CASSEWETQYF
DNA: TGTGCCAGCAGCGAATGGGAGACCCAGTACTTC

D: NA
J: TRBJ2-7
V: TRBV20-1
size: NA
CDR3: CSTSPGSNEQYF
DNA: TGCAGTACCTCTCCGGGGTCCAACGAGCAGTACTTC

D: NA
J: TRBJ1-2
V: TRBV20-1
size: few
CDR3: CNASPGTANYGYTF
DNA: TGCAATGCTAGCCCCGGGACGGCGAACTATGGCTACACCTTC

D: TRBD1
J: TRBJ2-5
V: TRBV20-1
size: NA
CDR3: CSAYLPGDRSETQYF
DNA: TGCAGTGCTTACCTTCCCGGGGACAGGTCAGAGACCCAGTACTTC

D: NA
J: TRBJ1-2
V: TRBV6-1
size: NA
CDR3: CASSAPGLNYGYTF
DNA: TGTGCCAGCAGTGCCCCAGGGTTGAACTATGGCTACACCTTC

D: NA
J: TRBJ2-6
V: TRBV15
size: NA
CDR3: CATCSGAGANVLTF
DNA: TGTGCCACCTGCTCTGGAGCTGGGGCCAACGTCCTGACTTTC

D: NA
J: TRBJ1-6
V: TRBV12-3/TRBV12-4
size: NA
CDR3: CASSFGQSSSYNSPLHF
DNA: TGTGCCAGCAGTTTCGGACAGAGTAGCTCCTATAATTCACCCCTCCACTTT

D: TRBD1
J: TRBJ2-7
V: TRBV9
size: NA
CDR3: CASSVVPGQESEQYF
DNA: TGTGCCAGTAGCGTAGTTCCGGGACAGGAGAGCGAGCAGTACTTC

D: NA
J: TRBJ2-7
V: TRBV7-6
size: NA
CDR3: CASSLATGNGYEQYF
DNA: TGTGCCAGCAGCTTAGCCACAGGGAATGGCTACGAGCAGTACTTC

D: NA
J: TRBJ1-5
V: TRBV19
size: NA
CDR3: CASSIDWATGYQPQHF
DNA: TGTGCCAGTAGTATAGATTGGGCCACAGGTTATCAGCCCCAGCATTTT

D: TRBD1
J: TRBJ2-7
V: TRBV6-5
size: many
CDR3: CASSTRPGQGDYEQYF
DNA: TGTGCCAGCAGCACCAGGCCGGGACAGGGGGATTACGAGCAGTACTTC

D: NA
J: TRBJ1-1
V: TRBV5-5
size: NA
CDR3: CASSQDGPMNTEAFF
DNA: TGTGCCAGCAGTCAGGACGGCCCCATGAACACTGAAGCTTTCTTT

D: NA
J: TRBJ1-2
V: TRBV20-1
size: many
CDR3: CSARAQGESYGYTF
DNA: TGCAGTGCCAGAGCACAGGGAGAAAGCTATGGCTACACCTTC

D: TRBD1
J: TRBJ1-2
V: TRBV20-1
size: many
CDR3: CSARDRGRGISYGYTF
DNA: TGCAGTGCTAGAGACAGGGGGCGAGGAATAAGCTATGGCTACACCTTC

D: NA
J: TRBJ1-5
V: TRBV7-2
size: NA
CDR3: CASSLVTQTNQPQHF
DNA: TGTGCCAGCAGCTTAGTGACGCAGACCAATCAGCCCCAGCATTTT

D: NA
J: TRBJ1-5
V: TRBV12-3/TRBV12-4
size: many
CDR3: CASSYLRGGTDQPQHF
DNA: TGTGCCAGCAGTTACCTGAGGGGGGGAACCGATCAGCCCCAGCATTTT

D: TRBD2
J: TRBJ2-7
V: TRBV29-1
size: few
CDR3: CSVEGSGGAGTWSYNEQYF
DNA: TGCAGCGTTGAAGGTAGCGGGGGGGCTGGTACTTGGTCCTACAATGAGCAGTACTTC

D: NA
J: TRBJ2-1
V: TRBV4-1
size: many
CDR3: CASSQEAVRVRQFF
DNA: TGCGCCAGCAGCCAAGAAGCTGTTCGGGTTAGACAGTTCTTC

D: NA
J: TRBJ2-7
V: TRBV6-5
size: many
CDR3: CASAKTAASYEQYF
DNA: TGTGCCAGCGCAAAGACAGCTGCCTCCTACGAGCAGTACTTC

D: NA
J: TRBJ1-1
V: TRBV12-3/TRBV12-4
size: NA
CDR3: CASAPRGQATEAFF
DNA: TGTGCCAGCGCCCCCAGGGGCCAGGCCACTGAAGCTTTCTTT

D: NA
J: TRBJ1-2
V: TRBV5-1
size: NA
CDR3: CASSPRKGDLRGYTF
DNA: TGCGCCAGCAGCCCCCGTAAGGGGGATCTACGTGGCTACACCTTC

D: NA
J: TRBJ2-5
V: TRBV7-2
size: many
CDR3: CASSLGTMEQYF
DNA: TGTGCCAGCAGCTTAGGGACCATGGAGCAGTACTTC

D: NA
J: TRBJ1-1
V: TRBV2
size: few
CDR3: CASSAGRTANTEAFF
DNA: TGTGCCAGCAGTGCGGGGAGAACAGCGAACACTGAAGCTTTCTTT

D: TRBD2
J: TRBJ2-3
V: TRBV12-3/TRBV12-4
size: many
CDR3: CASSILAGATDTQYF
DNA: TGTGCCAGCAGTATCCTAGCGGGGGCCACAGATACGCAGTATTTT

D: TRBD1
J: TRBJ2-7
V: TRBV7-2
size: few
CDR3: CASSLVDRGRTEQYF
DNA: TGTGCCAGCAGCTTAGTAGACAGGGGTAGGACCGAGCAGTACTTC

D: NA
J: TRBJ2-7
V: TRBV10-3
size: many
CDR3: CAISEKGGGSYEQYF
DNA: TGTGCCATCAGTGAGAAGGGGGGAGGGTCCTACGAGCAGTACTTC

D: NA
J: TRBJ1-1
V: TRBV6-5
size: few
CDR3: CASFQEDPPEAFF
DNA: TGTGCCAGCTTTCAAGAAGATCCCCCTGAAGCTTTCTTT

D: NA
J: TRBJ2-5
V: TRBV6-1
size: NA
CDR3: CASSEPSETRYF
DNA: TGTGCCAGCAGTGAGCCTTCGGAGACCCGGTACTTC

D: NA
J: TRBJ2-1
V: TRBV4-3
size: NA
CDR3: CASNQGSRDNEQFF
DNA: TGCGCCAGCAACCAAGGGAGCAGAGACAATGAGCAGTTCTTC

D: TRBD1
J: TRBJ1-2
V: TRBV28
size: few
CDR3: CASSSPVGQASDYTF
DNA: TGTGCCAGCAGTTCCCCGGTGGGACAGGCCTCAGACTACACCTTC

D: NA
J: TRBJ1-3
V: TRBV2
size: few
CDR3: CASTILTLLGRSSGNTIYF
DNA: TGTGCCAGCACTATCCTGACCCTTTTGGGACGGAGCTCTGGAAACACCATATATTTT

D: NA
J: TRBJ2-7
V: TRBV7-2
size: NA
CDR3: CASSLAFVLGEATYEQYF
DNA: TGTGCCAGCAGCTTAGCTTTCGTCTTGGGGGAGGCGACCTACGAGCAGTACTTC

D: NA
J: TRBJ2-1
V: TRBV20-1
size: many
CDR3: CSARGRRVNEQFF
DNA: TGCAGTGCTAGAGGTCGCAGGGTAAATGAGCAGTTCTTC

D: NA
J: TRBJ2-4
V: TRBV11-2
size: NA
CDR3: CASSLSVDIQYF
DNA: TGTGCCAGCAGCTTATCAGTGGACATTCAGTACTTC

D: TRBD2
J: TRBJ2-1
V: TRBV18
size: few
CDR3: CASSPTSSEQFF
DNA: TGTGCCAGCTCCCCGACTAGCAGTGAGCAGTTCTTC

D: TRBD2
J: TRBJ2-1
V: TRBV7-2
size: many
CDR3: CASGPGLAYNEQFF
DNA: TGTGCCAGCGGTCCGGGACTAGCATACAATGAGCAGTTCTTC

D: TRBD1
J: TRBJ1-2
V: TRBV6-5
size: many
CDR3: CASSLTRGMTGHGYTF
DNA: TGTGCCAGCAGTCTTACTCGGGGTATGACAGGGCATGGCTACACCTTC

D: NA
J: TRBJ2-1
V: TRBV24-1
size: NA
CDR3: CATSDFTGLQFF
DNA: TGTGCCACCAGTGATTTTACGGGCCTGCAGTTCTTC

D: NA
J: TRBJ2-7
V: TRBV14
size: few
CDR3: CANSQAGQGPYEQYF
DNA: TGTGCCAACAGCCAAGCGGGCCAGGGGCCCTACGAGCAGTACTTC

D: NA
J: TRBJ2-3
V: TRBV9
size: few
CDR3: CASSVYNSHTDTQYF
DNA: TGTGCCAGCAGCGTCTACAATTCCCACACAGATACGCAGTATTTT

D: NA
J: TRBJ2-1
V: TRBV11-2
size: NA
CDR3: CASSRGAGPYNEQFF
DNA: TGTGCCAGCAGCCGAGGCGCAGGTCCCTACAATGAGCAGTTCTTC

D: NA
J: TRBJ1-4
V: TRBV12-3/TRBV12-4
size: once
CDR3: CASSLEAPEKLFF
DNA: TGTGCCAGCAGTTTAGAGGCCCCGGAAAAACTGTTTTTT

D: NA
J: TRBJ2-7
V: TRBV6-2/TRBV6-3
size: few
CDR3: CASRSDGRMEQYF
DNA: TGTGCCAGCAGGTCCGACGGAAGGATGGAGCAGTACTTC

D: TRBD2
J: TRBJ2-5
V: TRBV7-2
size: once
CDR3: CAGSVSGGFSNEQYF
DNA: TGTGCCGGCAGCGTTAGCGGGGGGTTCTCAAATGAGCAGTACTTC

D: NA
J: TRBJ2-3
V: TRBV20-1
size: many
CDR3: CSAVRALKRTDTQYF
DNA: TGCAGTGCTGTTCGGGCTCTAAAGAGGACAGATACGCAGTATTTT

D: NA
J: TRBJ1-1
V: TRBV10-3
size: many
CDR3: CAISEVAIDRLNTEAFF
DNA: TGTGCCATCAGTGAAGTTGCCATAGACAGGCTGAACACTGAAGCTTTCTTT

D: NA
J: TRBJ2-5
V: TRBV3-1
size: NA
CDR3: CASSQVESGEQYF
DNA: TGTGCCAGCAGCCAAGTCGAAAGCGGAGAGCAGTACTTC

D: NA
J: TRBJ2-7
V: TRBV7-9
size: NA
CDR3: CASSLGDFLSYEQYF
DNA: TGTGCCAGCAGCTTAGGAGATTTCCTCTCCTACGAGCAGTACTTC

D: TRBD1
J: TRBJ2-7
V: TRBV29-1
size: many
CDR3: CSAKTGVNSYEQYF
DNA: TGCAGCGCTAAGACAGGGGTGAACTCCTACGAGCAGTACTTC

D: TRBD2
J: TRBJ2-1
V: TRBV20-1
size: many
CDR3: CSASSGGTREQFF
DNA: TGCAGTGCTAGCTCGGGGGGTACTAGGGAGCAGTTCTTC

D: TRBD1
J: TRBJ1-2
V: TRBV7-2
size: NA
CDR3: CASSQGTADGYTF
DNA: TGTGCCAGCAGCCAAGGGACAGCAGATGGCTACACCTTC